The 3 T cell receptor beta chains reported below all come from one sample, sequenced in a study of shared clonotypes between healthy human individuals. The method was immunoSEQ multiplex PCR; TCRdb's version includes in-frame clones alone and lacks a portion of them. This sample has 2 million to 2.5 million clones, with 85% to 95% found just once. What was sequenced was naive CD4+ T cells from PBMCs. This sample's subset: CD45RA+ positively selected. The receptors stem from a man younger than 35 in good health. Some clones in this sample may be carry-over from other donors' samples.

This clone showed up just once. The CDR3 is CASSLSAAGANVLTF. CDR3 coding DNA: TGCGCCAGCAGCTTGTCGGCGGCTGGGGCCAACGTCCTGACTTTC. The chain employs TRBV5-1 and TRBJ2-6; D remains unclear. There are 15 residues in the CDR3. Trimming removed 1 base from V and 2 bases from J, with 7 bases in between. Germline V gene sequence: CDR1 SGHRS, CDR2 YFSETQ.

V gene TRBV19 combines with J gene TRBJ1-5; unclear D gene. V dropped 0 bases and J dropped 4 bases, with 7 bases sitting between them. From germline, CDR1 is LNHDA and CDR2 SQIVND (reference sequence). This CDR3 contains 14 residues. CDR3 amino acids: CASSIDGLNQPQHF. CDR3 nucleotides: TGTGCCAGTAGTATAGATGGGCTTAATCAGCCCCAGCATTTT.

This sequence joins TRBV9 and TRBJ2-3; D is perhaps TRBD1 (5 bases). CDR3 length: 16 amino acids. V lost 4 bases and J 0 bases, leaving 15 bases between the germline ends. Germline-derived CDR1 and CDR2 are SGDLS and YYNGEE. CDR3 residues: CASSHQQDGSTDTQYF. The CDR3 bases are TGTGCCAGCAGCCATCAACAGGACGGAAGCACAGATACGCAGTATTTT.